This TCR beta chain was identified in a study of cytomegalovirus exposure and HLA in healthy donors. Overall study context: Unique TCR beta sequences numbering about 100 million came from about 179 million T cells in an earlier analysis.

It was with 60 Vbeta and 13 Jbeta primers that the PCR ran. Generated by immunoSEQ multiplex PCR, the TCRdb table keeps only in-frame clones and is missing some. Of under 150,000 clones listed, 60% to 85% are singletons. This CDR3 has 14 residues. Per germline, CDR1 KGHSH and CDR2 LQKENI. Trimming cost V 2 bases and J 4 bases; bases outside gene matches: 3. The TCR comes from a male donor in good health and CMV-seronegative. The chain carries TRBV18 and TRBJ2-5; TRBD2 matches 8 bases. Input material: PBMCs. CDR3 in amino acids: CASSPSGGTETQYF. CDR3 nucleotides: TGTGCCAGCTCACCAAGCGGGGGTACAGAGACCCAGTACTTC. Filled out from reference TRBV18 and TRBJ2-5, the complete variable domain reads NAGVMQNPRHLVRRRGQEARLRCSPMKGHSHVYWYRQLPEEGLKFMVYLQKENIIDESGMPKERFSAEFPKEGPSILRIQQVVRGDSAAYFCASSPSGGTETQYFGPGTRLLVL.